Listed below are T cell receptor beta chains from one sample, sequenced in a study of early T cells in non-severe SARS-CoV-2 infection. TCRdb passed the 5' RACE reads through MiXCR, listing each CDR3 protein once. The profile shows about 94,000 distinct CDR3 sequences, around 14% of them singletons. Sequenced: whole blood. The origin of the receptors is an adult who was a healthcare worker with PCR-confirmed SARS-CoV-2 infection or an uninfected control (not recorded which). Both conserved end residues are part of each CDR3. Fields, in order: V gene, clone size, J gene, D gene, CDR3 DNA, CDR3 protein. D genes are given only for firm matches. Clone size is given for some rows only: seen once, a few or many times, or a class if the clone is expanded.

TRBV2	NA	TRBJ2-3	TRBD2	TGTGCCAGCAGTTCGGGGGGGCCTTTCCTGGATACGCAGTATTTT	CASSSGGPFLDTQYF
TRBV15	once	TRBJ2-4	NA	TGTGCCACCAACCCATCAGGTTATGCAAACATTCAGTACTTC	CATNPSGYANIQYF
TRBV10-1	once	TRBJ1-1	NA	TGCGCCAGCAGTGAGCGCGAGGGCCTCGAAGCTTTCTTT	CASSEREGLEAFF
TRBV29-1	NA	TRBJ1-1	NA	TGCAGCATACAGTGGAGGAACACTGAAGCTTTCTTT	CSIQWRNTEAFF
TRBV7-6	many	TRBJ2-3	NA	TGTGCCAGCAGCTCTCCGCGGGGCGGGGGCACAGATACGCAGTATTTT	CASSSPRGGGTDTQYF
TRBV11-2	NA	TRBJ2-2	NA	TGTGCCAGCAGCCTAACCGGGACCGCGATCGGGGAGCTGTTTTTT	CASSLTGTAIGELFF
TRBV10-3	many	TRBJ2-5	NA	TGTGCCATCAGTGAATGGGGGCAAGAGACCCAGTACTTC	CAISEWGQETQYF
TRBV9	few	TRBJ2-1	TRBD1	TGTGCCAGCAGCATCGCCGGGACAGGGGCCGGTAATGAGCAGTTCTTC	CASSIAGTGAGNEQFF
TRBV5-1	few	TRBJ1-4	TRBD1	TGCGCCAGCAGCTTGAACAGGGGAGGTGAAAAACTGTTTTTT	CASSLNRGGEKLFF
TRBV9	many	TRBJ2-1	NA	TGTGCCAGCAGGTCTGGGACTTCCGACAATGAGCAGTTCTTC	CASRSGTSDNEQFF
TRBV20-1	many	TRBJ2-2	NA	TGCAGTGCCAGGGAACCAGGGGAGAACACCGGGGAGCTGTTTTTT	CSAREPGENTGELFF
TRBV7-2	few	TRBJ2-7	NA	TGTGCCAGCAGCTTGGTGGGGTACGAGCAGTACTTC	CASSLVGYEQYF